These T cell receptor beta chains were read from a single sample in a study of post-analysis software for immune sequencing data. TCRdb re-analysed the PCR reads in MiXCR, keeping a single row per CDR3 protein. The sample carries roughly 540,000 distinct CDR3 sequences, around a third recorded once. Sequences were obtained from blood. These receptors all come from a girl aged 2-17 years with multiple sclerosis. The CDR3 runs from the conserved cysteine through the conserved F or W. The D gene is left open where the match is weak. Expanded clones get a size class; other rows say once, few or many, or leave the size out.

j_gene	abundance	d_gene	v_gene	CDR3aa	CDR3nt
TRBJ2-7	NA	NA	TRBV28	CASSLSGKGSYEQYF	TGTGCCAGCAGTTTATCCGGTAAGGGGTCCTACGAGCAGTACTTC
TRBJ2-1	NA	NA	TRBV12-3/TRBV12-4	CASSIGTYGDNEQFF	TGTGCCAGCAGTATCGGGACTTACGGGGACAATGAGCAGTTCTTC
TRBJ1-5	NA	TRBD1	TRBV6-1	CASSDLRQGANQPQHF	TGTGCCAGCAGTGACCTCCGACAGGGGGCTAACCAGCCCCAGCATTTT
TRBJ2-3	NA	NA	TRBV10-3	CATLQQVTGPDTQYF	TGTGCCACTCTACAACAGGTAACCGGACCAGATACGCAGTATTTT
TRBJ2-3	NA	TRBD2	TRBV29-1	CSVVASGGAGDTQYF	TGCAGCGTTGTGGCTAGCGGGGGGGCTGGAGATACGCAGTATTTT
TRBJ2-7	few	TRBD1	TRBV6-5	CASSYSTGEPLYEQYF	TGTGCCAGCAGTTACTCCACAGGGGAGCCGCTATACGAGCAGTACTTC
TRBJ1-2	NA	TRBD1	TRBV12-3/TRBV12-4	CASGGDRVNYGYTF	TGTGCCAGCGGCGGGGACAGGGTGAACTATGGCTACACCTTC
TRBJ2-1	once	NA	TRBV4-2	CASSRLQRDEQFF	TGTGCCAGCAGCCGACTCCAGCGCGATGAGCAGTTCTTC
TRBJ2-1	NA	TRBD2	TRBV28	CASSPGLAGGKTEQPLFYNEQFF	TGTGCCAGCAGCCCCGGACTAGCGGGGGGGAAGACCGAACAGCCACTATTCTACAATGAGCAGTTCTTC
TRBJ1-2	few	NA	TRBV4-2	CASSQDGYGYGYTF	TGTGCCAGCAGCCAAGACGGATACGGCTATGGCTACACCTTC
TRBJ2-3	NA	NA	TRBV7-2	CASSSRWTQYF	TGTGCCAGCAGCTCCCGGTGGACGCAGTATTTT
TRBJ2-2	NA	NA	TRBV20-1	CSAYDRGTGELFF	TGCAGTGCTTACGATCGGGGAACCGGGGAGCTGTTTTTT
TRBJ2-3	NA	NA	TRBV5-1	CASSLFTTSSTDTQYF	TGCGCCAGCAGCTTGTTTACTACTTCTAGCACAGATACGCAGTATTTT
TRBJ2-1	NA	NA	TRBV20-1	CSASLLDGYNEQFF	TGCAGTGCTAGTTTGTTGGACGGCTACAATGAGCAGTTCTTC
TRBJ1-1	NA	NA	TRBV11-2	CASSLGRSEAFF	TGTGCCAGCAGCTTAGGTCGGAGTGAAGCTTTCTTT
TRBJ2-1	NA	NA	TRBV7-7	CASSLDSSLPQFF	TGTGCCAGCAGCTTAGACTCCTCCCTACCCCAGTTCTTC
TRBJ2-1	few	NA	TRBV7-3	CASSPSDFYNEQFF	TGTGCCAGCAGCCCATCGGACTTTTACAATGAACAGTTCTTC
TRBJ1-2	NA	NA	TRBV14	CASSQDPRYSSGYGYTF	TGTGCCAGCAGCCAAGATCCTCGGTATAGTAGCGGGTATGGCTACACCTTC
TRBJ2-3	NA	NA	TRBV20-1	CSANPLALIDTQYF	TGCAGTGCTAACCCGCTGGCGCTGATAGATACGCAGTATTTT
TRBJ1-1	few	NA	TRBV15	CATSNSRLGQAWGAFF	TGTGCCACCAGCAATTCTAGACTCGGACAAGCCTGGGGAGCTTTCTTT
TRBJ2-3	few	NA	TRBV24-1	CATSLGDTQYF	TGTGCCACCAGTCTAGGAGATACGCAGTATTTT
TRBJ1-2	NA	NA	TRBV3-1	CASSQDGSQFYGYTF	TGTGCCAGCAGCCAAGATGGTAGCCAGTTCTATGGCTACACCTTC
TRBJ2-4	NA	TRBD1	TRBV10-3	CAISNRGRGAKNIQYF	TGTGCCATCAGCAACAGGGGACGTGGGGCCAAAAACATTCAGTACTTC
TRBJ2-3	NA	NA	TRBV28	CASSRGAPLSTDTQYF	TGTGCCAGCAGCCGGGGGGCCCCTCTTAGCACAGATACGCAGTATTTT
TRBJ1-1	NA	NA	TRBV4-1	CASSQVTGKDTEAFF	TGCGCCAGCAGCCAGGTAACCGGGAAGGACACTGAAGCTTTCTTT
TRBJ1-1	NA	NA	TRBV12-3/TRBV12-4	CASTQGAGASGSEAFF	TGTGCCAGCACCCAAGGGGCCGGCGCGAGTGGGTCGGAAGCTTTCTTT
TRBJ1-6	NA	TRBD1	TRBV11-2	CASSRKAPPGQEFSSYNSPLHF	TGTGCCAGCTCCCGAAAAGCCCCGCCGGGACAGGAATTTAGCTCCTATAATTCACCTCTCCACTTT
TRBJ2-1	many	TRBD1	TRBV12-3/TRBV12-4	CASSSGTGSSYNEQFF	TGTGCCAGCAGCTCCGGGACAGGGAGCTCCTACAATGAGCAGTTCTTC
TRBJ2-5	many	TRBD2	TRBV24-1	CATSGGTSPETQYF	TGTGCCACCAGTGGAGGGACTAGCCCAGAGACCCAGTACTTC
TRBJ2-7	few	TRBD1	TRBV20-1	CSARARTGYEQYF	TGCAGTGCTAGAGCCCGGACAGGCTACGAGCAGTACTTC
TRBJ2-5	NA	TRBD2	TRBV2	CASSGSGGALETQYF	TGTGCCAGCAGCGGTAGCGGGGGGGCATTGGAGACCCAGTACTTC
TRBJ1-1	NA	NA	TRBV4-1	CASSQAFGPFPSNTEAFF	TGCGCCAGCAGCCAAGCTTTTGGACCCTTCCCTTCGAACACTGAAGCTTTCTTT
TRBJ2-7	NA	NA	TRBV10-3	CAISPGADSYEQYF	TGTGCCATCAGTCCCGGGGCGGACTCCTACGAGCAGTACTTC
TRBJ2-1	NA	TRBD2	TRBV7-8	CASSLPGTSGYNEQFF	TGTGCCAGCAGCTTACCCGGGACTAGCGGTTACAATGAGCAGTTCTTC
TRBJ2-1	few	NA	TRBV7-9	CASSLPDISVGNEQFF	TGTGCCAGCAGCTTACCGGACATCTCGGTGGGGAATGAGCAGTTCTTC
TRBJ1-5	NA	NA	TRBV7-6	CASSLEPFTGTGNQPQHF	TGTGCCAGCAGCTTAGAGCCATTTACGGGGACTGGCAATCAGCCCCAGCATTTT
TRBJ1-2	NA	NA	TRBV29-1	CSVRSVDNYGYTF	TGCAGCGTTCGGTCCGTGGATAACTATGGCTACACCTTC
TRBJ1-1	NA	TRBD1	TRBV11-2	CASSPVDRGNEAFF	TGTGCCAGCAGCCCCGTTGACAGGGGAAATGAAGCTTTCTTT
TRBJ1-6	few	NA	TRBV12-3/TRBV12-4	CASSIRGRGALHF	TGTGCCAGCTCAATCCGTGGTCGTGGGGCCCTCCACTTT
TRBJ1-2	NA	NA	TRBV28	CASSDSSYGYTF	TGTGCCAGCAGTGACAGTTCCTATGGCTACACCTTC
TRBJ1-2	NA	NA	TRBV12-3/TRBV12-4	CASSPKSGYGYTF	TGTGCCAGCAGTCCCAAGTCAGGGTATGGCTACACCTTC
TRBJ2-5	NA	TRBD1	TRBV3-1	CASSQESRGRFRETQYF	TGTGCCAGCAGCCAAGAGTCGAGGGGGCGCTTTCGGGAGACCCAGTACTTC
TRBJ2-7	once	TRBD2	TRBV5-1	CASSLRTSGTYNEQYF	TGCGCCAGCAGCTTGCGCACTAGCGGGACTTACAATGAGCAGTACTTC
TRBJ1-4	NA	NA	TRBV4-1	CASSQDRTATNEKLFF	TGCGCCAGCAGCCAAGATCGGACGGCGACTAATGAAAAACTGTTTTTT
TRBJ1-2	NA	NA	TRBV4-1	CAGSQDRWGRPNGYTF	TGCGCCGGCAGCCAAGATCGTTGGGGGCGCCCGAATGGCTACACCTTC
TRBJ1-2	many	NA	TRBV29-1	CSAPAVSETYGYTF	TGCAGCGCGCCCGCGGTGTCTGAAACCTATGGCTACACCTTC